This record covers a single T cell receptor beta chain. Profiling relied on immunoSEQ multiplex PCR, and the TCRdb table lists in-frame clones only, not all of them. The sample carries roughly 170,000 clones, approximately 85% recorded once. These data originate in a study of blood T cell repertoires in COVID-19. Across the whole study: T cells, B-cell-depleted T cells, or PBMCs provided the cDNA or gDNA that served as material.

The length of the CDR3 is 17 residues. Germline V gene lookup returns CDR1 PRHDT and CDR2 FYEKMQ (reference sequence). V trimming: 0 bases; J trimming: 1 base; junction bases outside the gene matches: 8. The genes are TRBV13 and TRBJ2-5, with 7 bases fitting TRBD1. Material for sequencing was peripheral blood. The TCR was taken from a man aged 35 to 55 who had recovered from COVID-19. The CDR3 coding sequence is TGTGCCAGCAGCTTAGGAGCCAGGGGGAAGGCCCAAGAGACCCAGTACTTC. Its protein product is CASSLGARGKAQETQYF.